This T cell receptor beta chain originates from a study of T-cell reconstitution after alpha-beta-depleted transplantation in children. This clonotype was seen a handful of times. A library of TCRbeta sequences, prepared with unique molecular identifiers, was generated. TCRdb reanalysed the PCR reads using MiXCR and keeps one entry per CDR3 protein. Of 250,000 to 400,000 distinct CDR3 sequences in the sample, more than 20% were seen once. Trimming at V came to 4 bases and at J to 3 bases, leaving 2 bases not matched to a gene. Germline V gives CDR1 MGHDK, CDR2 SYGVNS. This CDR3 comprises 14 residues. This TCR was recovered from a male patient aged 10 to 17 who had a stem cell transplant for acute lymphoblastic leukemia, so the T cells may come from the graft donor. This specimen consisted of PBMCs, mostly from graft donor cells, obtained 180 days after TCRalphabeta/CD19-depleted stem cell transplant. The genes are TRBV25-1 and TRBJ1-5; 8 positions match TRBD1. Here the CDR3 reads CASSGTGYNQPQHF. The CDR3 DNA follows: TGTGCCAGCAGTGGGACAGGGTACAATCAGCCCCAGCATTTT.